This entry features one T cell receptor (beta chain) sequence. Its cognate antigen is unknown. 13 Jbeta primers and 60 Vbeta primers were used for the PCR. The method was immunoSEQ multiplex PCR; TCRdb's version includes in-frame clones alone and lacks a portion of them. The sample has roughly 93,000 clones, roughly 70% seen once. The CDR3 contains 17 residues. Trimming removed 1 base from V and 4 bases from J; junction bases left unmatched: 9. Germline V gives CDR1 SEHNR, CDR2 FQNEAQ (reference sequence). This record belongs to a study of cytomegalovirus exposure and HLA in healthy donors. Whole-study context: From donors who were HLA-typed, an early data release held approximately 91 million unique TCRs.

Study observations and caveats: There were 160 or so TCR beta chains listed as cytomegalovirus-associated. Later analysis placed DRB1 highest and HLA-C lowest in TCR association rates, which differed by HLA locus.

The chain has TRBV7-9 and TRBJ2-2; 7 nucleotides match TRBD2. This sequence was found in a middle-aged man in good health and CMV-seronegative. Specimen: PBMCs. The CDR3 protein is CASSLESGDFFTGELFF. For the CDR3, the DNA is TGTGCCAGCAGCTTAGAGAGCGGGGACTTCTTCACCGGGGAGCTGTTTTTT.